This T cell receptor (beta chain) was captured in a study of blood T cell repertoires in COVID-19 (dated by TCRdb to about 2020). Broadly, across the study: Samples covering the acute and convalescent phases of COVID-19 were provided by collaborators in the United States, Italy and Spain. Where available, HLA class I and class II types were obtained from metadata supplied by the sample provider rather than from assay-based typing. A freely available public database, intended as a resource for researchers studying the immune response to SARS-CoV-2, is where the repertoires were released. Subjects who had been exposed to COVID-19, were actively infected with it, or had recovered from it provided the deeply sampled blood TCRbeta repertoires that made up the dataset. The samples were drawn from two sources: the first 160 participants of the ongoing ImmuneRACE study, and 1,000 to 1,500 subjects contributed by 6 global collaborators. The sample metadata nearly always contained a de-identified subject ID, COVID-19 status, age in years and sex. The material from the prospective study consisted of cDNA or gDNA derived from T cells, B-cell-depleted T cells, or PBMCs.

The investigation overall reported the following: Clinical and demographic metadata were provided uncurated, with the amount varying by source and participant.

The immunoSEQ Assay, a bias-controlled multiplex PCR, was used to amplify TCRbeta CDR3 regions from genomic DNA. As for the authors' bioinformatics: Nucleated cell counts per sample were estimated from amplification of reference gene primers within the assay. To quantify the absolute abundance of each unique TCRbeta CDR3 rearrangement, sequence reads were collapsed and filtered. Productive Simpson clonality was computed per sample as the square root of Simpson's diversity index over productive rearrangements. The table was pulled from immuneACCESS by TCRdb, which kept in-frame rearrangements only. Such tables lose some clones; where checked, under half of the loss comes from unresolved V genes, and the rest has no known cause. D and trimming were read from the DNA, whereas the V and J calls and clone size are those reported in that table. This sample has about 110,000 clones in its table, and 85% of those were observed once. Around 4% of the sample is held by the ten biggest clonotypes.

Comment on this clone: The antigen this receptor binds is unknown. No base quality values were provided; no much bigger clone lies one nucleotide off.

Collaborating institutions collected whole blood in K2EDTA tubes following their own protocols. For TCRbeta analysis, collaborators shipped samples as frozen whole blood, isolated PBMCs, or DNA extracted from either of those sample types. CDR1 and CDR2 are read off the germline V gene (reference sequence) as SGHNT and YYREEE. From the cysteine up to the phenylalanine, the CDR3 has a length of 14 residues. The sequence is cut down to CDR3 DNA, 42 bases in frame from base 1. V is pared back by 2 bases and J by 7 bases, with 10 bases lying between the germline termini. The sample comprised peripheral blood. The chain joins TRBV5-4 to TRBJ1-6; the D gene is perhaps TRBD1, on 6 matching bases. The receptor was isolated from a man aged 50 to 59 with acute or convalescent COVID-19. The CDR3 region reads CASSFRTDNSPLHF. The bases read TGTGCCAGCAGCTTCAGGACAGACAATTCACCCCTCCACTTT. With the portions outside the CDR3 filled from the reference TRBV5-4 and TRBJ1-6 genes, the complete variable region becomes ETGVTQSPTHLIKTRGQQVTLRCSSQSGHNTVSWYQQALGQGPQFIFQYYREEENGRGNFPPRFSGLQFPNYSSELNVNALELDDSALYLCASSFRTDNSPLHFGNGTRLTVT.